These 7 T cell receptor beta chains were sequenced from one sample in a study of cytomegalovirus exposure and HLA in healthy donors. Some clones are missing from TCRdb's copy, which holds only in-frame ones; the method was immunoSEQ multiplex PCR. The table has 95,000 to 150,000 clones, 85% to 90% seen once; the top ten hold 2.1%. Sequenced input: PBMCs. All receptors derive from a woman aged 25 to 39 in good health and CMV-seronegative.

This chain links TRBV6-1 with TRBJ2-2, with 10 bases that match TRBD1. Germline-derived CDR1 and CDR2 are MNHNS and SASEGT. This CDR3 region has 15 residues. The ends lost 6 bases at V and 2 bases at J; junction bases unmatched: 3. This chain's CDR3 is CASSGTGDNTGELFF. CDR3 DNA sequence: TGTGCCAGCAGCGGGACAGGGGATAACACCGGGGAGCTGTTTTTT.

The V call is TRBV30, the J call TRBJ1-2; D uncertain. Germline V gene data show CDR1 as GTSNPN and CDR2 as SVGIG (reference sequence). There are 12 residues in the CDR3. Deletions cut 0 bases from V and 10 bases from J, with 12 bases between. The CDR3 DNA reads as TGTGCCTGGAGTGTACGTCAGGAGGACTACACCTTC. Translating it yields CAWSVRQEDYTF.

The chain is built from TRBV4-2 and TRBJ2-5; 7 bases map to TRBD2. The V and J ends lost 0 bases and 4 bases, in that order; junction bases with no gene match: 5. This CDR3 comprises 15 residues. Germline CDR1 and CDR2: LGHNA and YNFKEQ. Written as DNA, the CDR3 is TGTGCCAGCAGCCAAGAGACGGCTAGCGGAGAGACCCAGTACTTC. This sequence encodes CASSQETASGETQYF.

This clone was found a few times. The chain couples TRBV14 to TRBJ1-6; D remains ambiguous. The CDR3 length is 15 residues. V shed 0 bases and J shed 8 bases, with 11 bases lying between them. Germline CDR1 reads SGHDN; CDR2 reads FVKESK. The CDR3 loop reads CASSQDPPGHSPLHF. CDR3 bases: TGTGCCAGCAGCCAAGATCCCCCAGGTCATTCACCCCTCCACTTT.

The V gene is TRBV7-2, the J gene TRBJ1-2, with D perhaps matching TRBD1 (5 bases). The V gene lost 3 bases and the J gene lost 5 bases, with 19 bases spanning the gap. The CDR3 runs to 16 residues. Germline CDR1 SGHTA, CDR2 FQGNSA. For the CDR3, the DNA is TGTGCCAGCAGCTTTCTGTCGGGGGACGGTCGGTATGGCTACACCTTC. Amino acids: CASSFLSGDGRYGYTF.

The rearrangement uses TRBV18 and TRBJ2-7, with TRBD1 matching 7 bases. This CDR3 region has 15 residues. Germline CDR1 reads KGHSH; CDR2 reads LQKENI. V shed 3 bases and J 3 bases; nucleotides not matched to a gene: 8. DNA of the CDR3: TGTGCCAGCTCACCGACAGGGAATAAGTTCTACGAGCAGTACTTC. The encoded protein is CASSPTGNKFYEQYF. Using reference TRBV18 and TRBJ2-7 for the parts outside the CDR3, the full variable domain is NAGVMQNPRHLVRRRGQEARLRCSPMKGHSHVYWYRQLPEEGLKFMVYLQKENIIDESGMPKERFSAEFPKEGPSILRIQQVVRGDSAAYFCASSPTGNKFYEQYFGPGTRLTVT.

The CDR3, as DNA: TGTGCCAGTAGTATTAGCGCAGGGGTCACCGGGGAGCTGTTTTTT. Protein sequence: CASSISAGVTGELFF. This chain joins TRBV19 and TRBJ2-2; tentatively, D is TRBD1 (6 bases). The V gene lost 3 bases and the J gene lost 4 bases, with 12 bases spanning the gap. This CDR3 is built from 15 residues. Germline loops: CDR1 LNHDA, CDR2 SQIVND (reference sequence).